A single sample is the source of the 23 T cell receptor beta chains below, sequenced in a study of high-grade serous ovarian cancer treatment subgroups. Measured with immunoSEQ multiplex PCR; TCRdb has only the in-frame clones, and not every one. The repertoire holds a few thousand clones, with around 77% as singletons. Tumor tissue was taken before any definitive surgery or chemotherapy was given. Sequencing was performed on tumor tissue. The receptors originated from a human donor with high-grade serous ovarian cancer.

The chain is built from TRBV7-2 and TRBJ2-7, with 7 bases that match TRBD1. Germline values: CDR1 SGHTA, CDR2 FQGNSA. CDR3 length: 15 amino acids. The V and J ends lost 1 base and 2 bases, in that order; junction bases with no gene match: 5. DNA of the CDR3: TGTGCCAGCAGCTTAGATCGGACAGGTGCCTACGAGCAGTACTTC. This encodes CASSLDRTGAYEQYF.

The rearrangement links TRBV7-3 to TRBJ2-1, with no clear D. The CDR3 contains 14 residues. The germline gives CDR1 SGHTA, CDR2 FQGTGA. Deletions cut 1 base from V and 7 bases from J, with 11 bases between. CDR3 bases: TGTGCCAGCAGCTTAAAGTCGATGGGAAATGAGCAGTTCTTC. Translation: CASSLKSMGNEQFF.

The chain combines TRBV6-1 with TRBJ2-2; D is possibly TRBD2 (5 bases). Germline V CDR1 and CDR2: MNHNS, SASEGT. This CDR3 spans 13 amino acids. Trimming took 5 bases from V and 5 from J, leaving 9 bases between them. CDR3 region: CASSSGLTGELFF. The CDR3 coding sequence is TGTGCCAGCAGTTCTGGACTTACCGGGGAGCTGTTTTTT.

The rearrangement links TRBV13 to TRBJ1-1; 9 nucleotides line up with TRBD1. The germline gives CDR1 PRHDT, CDR2 FYEKMQ (reference sequence). This CDR3 is 14 amino acids long. With V trimmed by 5 bases and J by 5 bases, 6 bases remained unmatched. The DNA for the CDR3 is TGTGCCAGCAGCGGATCGACAGGGGGGACTGAAGCTTTCTTT. It encodes CASSGSTGGTEAFF. Supplemented by reference TRBV13 and TRBJ1-1, the full variable domain reads AAGVIQSPRHLIKEKRETATLKCYPIPRHDTVYWYQQGPGQDPQFLISFYEKMQSDKGSIPDRFSAQQFSDYHSELNMSSLELGDSALYFCASSGSTGGTEAFFGQGTRLTVV.

The chain recombines TRBV5-6 with TRBJ1-3; 8 bases align to TRBD1. CDR3 length equals 17 residues. J lost 4 bases, V lost 0 bases, and 9 bases had no gene match. From germline, CDR1 is SGHDT and CDR2 YYEEEE. Here the CDR3 reads CASSLVPGGAGGNTIYF. In nucleotides, the CDR3 is TGTGCCAGCAGCTTGGTCCCAGGGGGCGCGGGAGGAAACACCATATATTTT.

The chain has TRBV5-1 and TRBJ1-1; D gene unclear. Looked up from germline, CDR1 is SGHRS and CDR2 is YFSETQ. Trimming left V 0 bases short and J 5 bases short, with 11 bases between. The CDR3 consists of 14 residues. CDR3 sequence reads: CASSLDTWGTEAFF. As DNA, the CDR3 is TGCGCCAGCAGCTTGGACACCTGGGGAACTGAAGCTTTCTTT.

V usage is TRBV4-3 and J usage is TRBJ1-1, with 8 positions matching TRBD1. Trimming took 7 bases from V and 5 from J; bases not matched to a gene: 12. CDR3 length equals 15 residues. Germline V gene sequence: CDR1 LGHNA, CDR2 YSLEER. CDR3 residues: CASTLATGVGTEAFF. CDR3 nucleotides: TGCGCCAGCACTCTAGCGACAGGGGTAGGGACTGAAGCTTTCTTT.

V is TRBV7-9 and J is TRBJ2-5, with 15 bases aligning to TRBD2. The ends lost 5 bases at V and 5 bases at J; junction bases unmatched: 9. Looked up from germline, CDR1 is SEHNR and CDR2 is FQNEAQ (reference sequence). CDR3 length: 17 amino acids. DNA of the CDR3: TGTGCCAGCAGCCCCGGACTAGCGGGAGGGTTCGGGGAGACCCAGTACTTC. Its translation is CASSPGLAGGFGETQYF.

The CDR3 protein is CASSQDGIGDYEQYF. The CDR3 DNA sequence: TGCGCCAGCAGCCAAGACGGTATTGGGGACTACGAGCAGTACTTC. The J gene is TRBJ2-7, the V gene TRBV4-3; D gene ambiguous. The V gene lost 0 bases and the J gene lost 3 bases, with 12 bases spanning the gap. Germline loops: CDR1 LGHNA, CDR2 YSLEER. This CDR3 has 15 residues.

The chain uses TRBV29-1 and TRBJ1-4; D remains ambiguous. The germline V and J ends were trimmed by 4 bases and 3 bases, with 12 bases remaining between them. CDR3 length: 14 residues. Germline CDR1 and CDR2: SQVTM and ANQGSEA. CDR3 DNA sequence: TGCAGCGTTGCGGGCAGGTTAGCTAATGAAAAACTGTTTTTT. It translates to CSVAGRLANEKLFF.

This chain connects TRBV4-3 to TRBJ2-7; a weak D match, TRBD2 (5 bases). CDR3 size: 16 residues. The V and J ends lost 4 bases and 2 bases respectively, with 18 bases between them. Germline CDR1 is LGHNA and CDR2 is YSLEER. The CDR3 DNA is TGCGCCAGCAGCCTAAGAGAGGGTCAGGACGCCTACGAGCAGTACTTC. This encodes CASSLREGQDAYEQYF.

CDR3 in DNA: TGTGCCAGCAGCTTAGGGGCTAGAGGGTGGGGAGGAGAGACCCAGTACTTC. Its translation is CASSLGARGWGGETQYF. The gene calls are TRBV11-2 and TRBJ2-5; maybe TRBD2 (6 bases). V dropped 1 base and J dropped 4 bases, with 19 bases sitting between them. The CDR3 loop spans 17 amino acids. Per the germline V gene, CDR1 is SGHAT and CDR2 is FQNNGV.

The V gene is TRBV27, the J gene TRBJ1-2; D call uncertain. The CDR3 length is 14 residues. The germline CDR1 and CDR2 sequences are MNHEY and SMNVEV (reference sequence). V lost 2 bases to trimming and J lost 4 bases, with 11 bases between them. The chain's CDR3 is CASSLKPGSYGYTF. CDR3 in DNA: TGTGCCAGCAGTTTAAAACCGGGGTCCTATGGCTACACCTTC.

The chain employs TRBV29-1 and TRBJ1-4; D possibly corresponds to TRBD1 (6 bases). The germline CDR1 and CDR2 sequences are SQVTM and ANQGSEA. V shed 4 bases and J shed 6 bases, with 12 bases lying between them. The CDR3 consists of 13 residues. The CDR3 protein is CSVGAAGDEKLFF. The CDR3 coding sequence is TGCAGCGTTGGGGCCGCAGGGGATGAAAAACTGTTTTTT.

This rearrangement joins TRBV29-1 to TRBJ2-7; weak D call: TRBD1 (6 bases). CDR3 length: 13 amino acids. Trimming removed 3 bases at V and 4 bases at J, with 13 bases between. Germline V lookup: CDR1 SQVTM, CDR2 ANQGSEA. The CDR3 spells CSVDWDKIYEQYF. The CDR3 bases are TGCAGCGTTGACTGGGACAAAATATACGAGCAGTACTTC.

The V call is TRBV5-3, the J call TRBJ2-1, with 9 bases identical to TRBD2. TRBV5-3 is an open reading frame whose function is uncertain. The CDR3 extends over 14 amino acids. V lost 7 bases to trimming and J lost 2 bases; unmatched junction nucleotides: 4. The CDR3 bases are TGTGCCAGAGTTAAGCGGGAGGCCTACAATGAGCAGTTCTTC. Protein: CARVKREAYNEQFF.

This rearrangement joins TRBV13 to TRBJ2-5; a possible D gene is TRBD2 (5 bases). The CDR3 is made up of 14 amino acids. CDR1 is PRHDT, CDR2 FYEKMQ, per germline (reference sequence). The V gene lost 5 bases and the J gene lost 5 bases, with 15 bases spanning the gap. The CDR3 loop reads CASSPERGFETQYF. CDR3 sequence (DNA): TGTGCCAGCAGCCCAGAACGAGGGTTCGAGACCCAGTACTTC.

This chain links TRBV10-3 with TRBJ2-3, with 11 bases identical to TRBD1. The germline V gene encodes CDR1 ENHRY and CDR2 SYGVKD. The CDR3 is made up of 14 amino acids. V was pared by 6 bases and J by 4 bases, with 3 bases of the junction left unmatched. The CDR3 is CAIRADRGPDTQYF. CDR3 nucleotides: TGTGCCATCAGAGCGGACAGGGGGCCAGATACGCAGTATTTT.

V usage is TRBV6-1 and J usage is TRBJ2-7, with 9 nucleotides matching TRBD1. There are 14 residues in the CDR3. Per the germline V gene, CDR1 is MNHNS and CDR2 is SASEGT. J was trimmed by 2 bases and V by 7 bases; bases with no gene match: 6. CDR3 loop: CASNLQGATYEQYF. The CDR3 DNA reads TGTGCCAGCAACTTACAGGGGGCAACCTACGAGCAGTACTTC.

V and J are TRBV9 and TRBJ2-5; perhaps D is TRBD1 or TRBD2 (6 bases each). Germline V gene data show CDR1 as SGDLS and CDR2 as YYNGEE. V lost 0 bases to trimming and J lost 5 bases, with 14 bases between them. The CDR3 has 15 residues. CDR3 bases: TGTGCCAGCAGCGTAGGGTCTCGGGGGCCGGAGACCCAGTACTTC. It is translated as CASSVGSRGPETQYF.

The chain has TRBV7-2 and TRBJ1-6; 8 nucleotides align to TRBD1. V shed 3 bases, J shed 7 bases, and the junction held 2 bases outside the gene matches. Germline V lookup: CDR1 SGHTA, CDR2 FQGNSA. The CDR3 is 14 residues long. The CDR3 DNA reads as TGTGCCAGCAGCTTCCGACAGGGGAATTCACCCCTCCACTTT. This sequence encodes CASSFRQGNSPLHF.

Sample share makes this clone large (0.1 to 1%). The chain employs TRBV19 and TRBJ2-3; D is unresolved. Germline loops: CDR1 LNHDA, CDR2 SQIVND (reference sequence). With 4 bases removed from V and 0 bases from J, the gap between germline ends came to 14 bases. The CDR3 extends over 16 amino acids. CDR3 in amino acids: CASSTPRSPSTDTQYF. The CDR3 bases are TGTGCCAGTAGTACTCCGAGATCTCCTAGCACAGATACGCAGTATTTT.

Here the CDR3 reads CSAEGFGNTIYF. CDR3 sequence (DNA): TGCAGCGCAGAGGGGTTTGGAAACACCATATATTTT. The chain is built from TRBV29-1 and TRBJ1-3, with D perhaps TRBD1 (5 bases). Trimming pared 7 bases from V and 3 bases from J, leaving 10 bases between. This CDR3 region has 12 residues. The V gene's germline CDR1 is SQVTM and CDR2 ANQGSEA.